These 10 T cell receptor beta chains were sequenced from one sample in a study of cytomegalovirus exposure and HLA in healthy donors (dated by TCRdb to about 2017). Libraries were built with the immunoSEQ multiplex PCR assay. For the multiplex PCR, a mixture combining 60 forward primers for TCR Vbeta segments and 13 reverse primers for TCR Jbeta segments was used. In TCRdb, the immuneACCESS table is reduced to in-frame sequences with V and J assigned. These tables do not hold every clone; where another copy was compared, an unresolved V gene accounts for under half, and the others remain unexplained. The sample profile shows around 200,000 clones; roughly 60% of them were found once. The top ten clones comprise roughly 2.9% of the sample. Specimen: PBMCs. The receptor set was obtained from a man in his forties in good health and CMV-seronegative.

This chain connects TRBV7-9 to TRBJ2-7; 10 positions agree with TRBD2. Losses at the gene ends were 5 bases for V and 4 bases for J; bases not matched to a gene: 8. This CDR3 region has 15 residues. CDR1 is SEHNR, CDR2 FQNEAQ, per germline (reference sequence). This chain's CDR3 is CASSPEASGSYEQYF. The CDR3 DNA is TGTGCCAGCAGCCCAGAGGCTAGCGGGAGTTACGAGCAGTACTTC. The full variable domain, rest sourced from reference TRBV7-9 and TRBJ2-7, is DTGVSQNPRHKITKRGQNVTFRCDPISEHNRLYWYRQTLGQGPEFLTYFQNEAQLEKSRLLSDRFSAERPKGSFSTLEIQRTEQGDSAMYLCASSPEASGSYEQYFGPGTRLTVT.

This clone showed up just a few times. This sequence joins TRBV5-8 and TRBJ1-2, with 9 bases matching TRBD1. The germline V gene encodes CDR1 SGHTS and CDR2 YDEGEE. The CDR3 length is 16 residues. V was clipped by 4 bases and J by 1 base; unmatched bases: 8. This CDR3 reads CASSPGRTGDNYGYTF. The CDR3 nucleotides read TGTGCCAGCAGCCCAGGACGGACAGGGGATAACTATGGCTACACCTTC.

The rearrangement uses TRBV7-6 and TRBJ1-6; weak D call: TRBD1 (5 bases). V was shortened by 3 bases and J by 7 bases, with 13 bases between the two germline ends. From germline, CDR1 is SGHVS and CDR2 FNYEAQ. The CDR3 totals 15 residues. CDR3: CASSFQGGPNSPLHF. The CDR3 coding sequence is TGTGCCAGCAGCTTTCAGGGTGGGCCCAATTCACCCCTCCACTTT. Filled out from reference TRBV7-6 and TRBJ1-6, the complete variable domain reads GAGVSQSPRYKVTKRGQDVALRCDPISGHVSLYWYRQALGQGPEFLTYFNYEAQQDKSGLPNDRFSAERPEGSISTLTIQRTEQRDSAMYRCASSFQGGPNSPLHFGNGTRLTVT.

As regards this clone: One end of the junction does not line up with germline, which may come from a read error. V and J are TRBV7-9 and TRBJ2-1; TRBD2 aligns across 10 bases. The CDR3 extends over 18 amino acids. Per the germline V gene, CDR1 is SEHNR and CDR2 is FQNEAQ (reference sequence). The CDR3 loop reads CSSSFIPQASGSGNEQFF. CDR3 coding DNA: TGTTCCAGCAGCTTTATCCCCCAAGCTAGCGGGAGTGGTAATGAGCAGTTCTTC.

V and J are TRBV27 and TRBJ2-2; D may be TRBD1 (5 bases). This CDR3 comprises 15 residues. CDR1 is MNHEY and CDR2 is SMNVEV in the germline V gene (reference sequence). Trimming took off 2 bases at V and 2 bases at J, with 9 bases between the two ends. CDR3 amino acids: CASSLLGANTGELFF. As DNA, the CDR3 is TGTGCCAGCAGTTTACTAGGGGCCAACACCGGGGAGCTGTTTTTT.

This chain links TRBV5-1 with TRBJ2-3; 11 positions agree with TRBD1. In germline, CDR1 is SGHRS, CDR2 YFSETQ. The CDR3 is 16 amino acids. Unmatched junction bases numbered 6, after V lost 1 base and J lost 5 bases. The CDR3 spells CASSLPRDRGVDTQYF. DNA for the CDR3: TGCGCCAGCAGCTTGCCTCGGGACAGGGGGGTAGATACGCAGTATTTT.

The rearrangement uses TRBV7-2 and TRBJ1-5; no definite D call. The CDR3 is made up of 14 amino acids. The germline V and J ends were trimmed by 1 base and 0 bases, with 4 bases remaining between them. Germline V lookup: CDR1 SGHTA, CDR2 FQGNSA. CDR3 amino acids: CASSLEPSNQPQHF. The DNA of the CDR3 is TGTGCCAGCAGCTTAGAGCCTAGCAATCAGCCCCAGCATTTT.

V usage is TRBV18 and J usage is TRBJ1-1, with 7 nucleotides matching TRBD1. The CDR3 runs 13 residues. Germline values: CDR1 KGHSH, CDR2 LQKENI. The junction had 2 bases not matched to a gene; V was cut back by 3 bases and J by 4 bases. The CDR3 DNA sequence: TGTGCCAGCTCACCGTGGACAGGCACTGAAGCTTTCTTT. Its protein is CASSPWTGTEAFF.

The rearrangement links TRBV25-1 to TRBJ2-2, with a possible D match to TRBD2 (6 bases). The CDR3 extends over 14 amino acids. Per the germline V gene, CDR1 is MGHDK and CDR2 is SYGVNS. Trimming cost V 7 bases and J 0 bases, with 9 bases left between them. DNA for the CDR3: TGTGCCAGCAAGACTAGTACGAACACCGGGGAGCTGTTTTTT. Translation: CASKTSTNTGELFF. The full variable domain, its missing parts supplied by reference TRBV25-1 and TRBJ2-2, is EADIYQTPRYLVIGTGKKITLECSQTMGHDKMYWYQQDPGMELHLIHYSYGVNSTEKGDLSSESTVSRIRTEHFPLTLESARPSHTSQYLCASKTSTNTGELFFGEGSRLTVL.

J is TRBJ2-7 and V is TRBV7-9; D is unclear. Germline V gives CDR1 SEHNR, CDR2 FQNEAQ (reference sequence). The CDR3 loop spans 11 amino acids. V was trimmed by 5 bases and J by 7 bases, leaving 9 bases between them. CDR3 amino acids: CASSPLEEQYF. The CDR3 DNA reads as TGTGCCAGCAGCCCCTTGGAGGAGCAGTACTTC.